What follows describes a single TCR beta chain. Germline V gives CDR1 SGHAT, CDR2 FQNNGV. Unmatched junction bases numbered 6, after V lost 4 bases and J lost 5 bases. The length of the CDR3 is 16 residues. Authors' analysis steps: Reference gene primers were amplified, and this amplification served to estimate nucleated cell counts. Produced via immunoSEQ multiplex PCR; TCRdb's table is partial and in-frame only. V, J and clone size reflect that table, while D and trimming were determined from the DNA. The sample comprises some 200,000 clones, roughly 85% of which are singletons, and around 2.9% rests with the top ten. This record comes from a study of blood T cell repertoires in COVID-19. Study-level background: The United States, Italy and Spain were the sources of the acute and convalescent COVID-19 samples. PBMCs, B-cell-depleted T cells, or T cells were the source of the cDNA or gDNA that made up the material.

The chain is built from TRBV11-2 and TRBJ2-1; 12 nucleotides line up with TRBD2. The sample consisted of peripheral blood. The sequence was collected from a man aged 45-65 years who had recovered from COVID-19. In nucleotides, the CDR3 is TGTGCCAGCAGCTCCAAGACTAGCGGGAGCCACAATGAGCAGTTCTTC. Translation gives CASSSKTSGSHNEQFF.